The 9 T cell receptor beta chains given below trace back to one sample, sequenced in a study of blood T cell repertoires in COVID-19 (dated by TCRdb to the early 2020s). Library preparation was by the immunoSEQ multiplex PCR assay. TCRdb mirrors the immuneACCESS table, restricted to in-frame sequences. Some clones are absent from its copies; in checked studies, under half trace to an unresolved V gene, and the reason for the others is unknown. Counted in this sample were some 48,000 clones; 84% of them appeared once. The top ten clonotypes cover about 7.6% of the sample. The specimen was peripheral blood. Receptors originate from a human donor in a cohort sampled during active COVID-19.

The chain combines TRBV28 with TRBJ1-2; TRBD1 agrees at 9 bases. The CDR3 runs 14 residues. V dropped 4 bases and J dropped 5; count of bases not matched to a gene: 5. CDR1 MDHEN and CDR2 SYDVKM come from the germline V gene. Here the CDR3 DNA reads TGTGCCAGCAGTTCGGGACAGGGAGAATATGGCTACACCTTC. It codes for CASSSGQGEYGYTF.

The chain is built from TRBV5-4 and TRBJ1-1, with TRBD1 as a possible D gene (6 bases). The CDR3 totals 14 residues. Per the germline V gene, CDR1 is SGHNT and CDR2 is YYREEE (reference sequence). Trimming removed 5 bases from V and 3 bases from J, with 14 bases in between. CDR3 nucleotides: TGTGCCAGCAGTTACAGGGCGGGGGACACTGAAGCTTTCTTT. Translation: CASSYRAGDTEAFF. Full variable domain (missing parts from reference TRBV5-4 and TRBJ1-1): ETGVTQSPTHLIKTRGQQVTLRCSSQSGHNTVSWYQQALGQGPQFIFQYYREEENGRGNFPPRFSGLQFPNYSSELNVNALELDDSALYLCASSYRAGDTEAFFGQGTRLTVV.

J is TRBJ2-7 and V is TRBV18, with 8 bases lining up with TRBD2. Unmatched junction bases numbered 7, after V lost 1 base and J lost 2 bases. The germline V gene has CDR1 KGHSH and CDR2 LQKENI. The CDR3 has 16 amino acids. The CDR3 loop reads CASSPLAGREAYEQYF. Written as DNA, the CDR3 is TGTGCCAGCTCACCACTAGCGGGGCGCGAAGCCTACGAGCAGTACTTC.

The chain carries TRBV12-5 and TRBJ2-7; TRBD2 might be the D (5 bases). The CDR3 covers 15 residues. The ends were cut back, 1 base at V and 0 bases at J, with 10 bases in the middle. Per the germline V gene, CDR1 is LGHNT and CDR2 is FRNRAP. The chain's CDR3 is CASGLAGRSSYEQYF. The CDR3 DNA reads TGTGCTAGTGGTTTGGCGGGAAGGAGCTCCTACGAGCAGTACTTC. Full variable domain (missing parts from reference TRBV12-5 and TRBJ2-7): DARVTQTPRHKVTEMGQEVTMRCQPILGHNTVFWYRQTMMQGLELLAYFRNRAPLDDSGMPKDRFSAEMPDATLATLKIQPSEPRDSAVYFCASGLAGRSSYEQYFGPGTRLTVT.

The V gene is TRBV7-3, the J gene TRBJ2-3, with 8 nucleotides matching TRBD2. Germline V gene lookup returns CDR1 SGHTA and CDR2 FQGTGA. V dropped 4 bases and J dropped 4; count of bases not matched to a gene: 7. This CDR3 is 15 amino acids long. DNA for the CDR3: TGTGCCAGCAGCTCGTGGACGGGAGGGCCAGATACGCAGTATTTT. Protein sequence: CASSSWTGGPDTQYF.

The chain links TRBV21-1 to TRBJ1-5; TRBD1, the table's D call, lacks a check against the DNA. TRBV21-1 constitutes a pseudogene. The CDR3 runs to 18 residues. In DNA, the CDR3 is TGTGCCAGCAGCATACGGACAGGCTACCTCGGGAGCAATCAGCCCCAGCATTTT. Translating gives CASSIRTGYLGSNQPQHF.

The CDR3 DNA is TGCGCCAGCAGCCAAGATACGGGGGGGAAGCAGTATTTT. Translation gives CASSQDTGGKQYF. V usage is TRBV4-3 and J usage is TRBJ2-3; TRBD2 matches at 8 bases. The CDR3 has 13 amino acids. Trimming removed 0 bases from V and 11 bases from J; junction bases left unmatched: 4. Looked up from germline, CDR1 is LGHNA and CDR2 is YSLEER.

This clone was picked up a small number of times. The CDR3 here is CAISPGGGSGEQYF. DNA for the CDR3: TGTGCCATCTCCCCAGGTGGGGGGTCGGGGGAGCAGTACTTC. The J gene is TRBJ2-7, the V gene TRBV10-3, with D possibly matching TRBD2 (6 bases). In germline, CDR1 is ENHRY, CDR2 SYGVKD. This CDR3 is built from 14 residues. V was trimmed by 8 bases and J by 7 bases, leaving 21 bases between them.

CDR3 sequence (DNA): TGTGCCAGCAGTTTTAAGGACAGGGGGCTTGGTGAAAAACTGTTTTTT. Its translation: CASSFKDRGLGEKLFF. This chain uses TRBV28 with TRBJ1-4; 11 bases agree with TRBD1. The CDR3 spans 16 residues. The trim removed 3 bases at V and 7 bases at J, leaving 7 bases unmatched. CDR1 MDHEN and CDR2 SYDVKM come from the germline V gene.